This T cell receptor (beta chain) is drawn from a study of T cells in Graves' hyperthyroidism and ophthalmopathy. Findings and limits, study-wide: Expanded thyroid clonotypes (above 0.001) were mostly also found in blood.

Notes on this clonotype: Its antigen is currently unknown.

TCR beta CDR3 regions were amplified from RNA. RT-PCR in the first round (using the HTBI primer set) targeted the TCR CDR3. TCRdb redid the calling of the multiplex PCR reads with MiXCR, one entry per CDR3 protein. Here the sample spans 550,000 to 700,000 distinct CDR3 sequences, roughly 46% being singletons. V lost 1 base and J lost 8; bases outside the gene matches: 10. This CDR3 contains 17 residues. Per germline, CDR1 DFQATT and CDR2 SNEGSKA (reference sequence). V gene TRBV20-1 combines with J gene TRBJ1-6; 11 nucleotides match TRBD1. This receptor was identified in an adult woman with Graves' disease, either hyperthyroidism or ophthalmopathy (not recorded which). The source material was peripheral blood or thyroid tissue (not recorded which). CDR3 loop: CSARGLAGQGDYSPLHF. The CDR3 coding sequence is TGCAGTGCTAGAGGACTAGCGGGACAGGGGGACTATTCACCCCTCCACTTT.